A single sample is the source of the 27 T cell receptor beta chains below, sequenced in a study of CD8 T cells in Susac syndrome. Reverse transcription of about 0.45 to 1 ug RNA was performed with random hexamers. One entry per CDR3 protein results from TCRdb running MiXCR on the immunoSEQ multiplex PCR reads. The table has 150,000 to 200,000 distinct CDR3 sequences, roughly 94% seen once. The material sequenced was CD4+ T cells from PBMCs. Receptor source: a human donor with Susac syndrome.

The chain links TRBV4-3 to TRBJ2-7, with 8 bases fitting TRBD2. This CDR3 is built from 14 residues. Germline CDR1 LGHNA, CDR2 YSLEER. Trimming took 2 bases from V and 3 from J; bases not matched to a gene: 3. The CDR3 coding sequence is TGCGCCAGCAGCCAACACGGGACTAGCTACGAGCAGTACTTC. Its translation: CASSQHGTSYEQYF.

V is TRBV7-2 and J is TRBJ1-2; no clear D. The germline V gene encodes CDR1 SGHTA and CDR2 FQGNSA. The CDR3 is 15 amino acids. The V end was cut by 1 base, the J end by 3 bases, with 12 bases between. The CDR3 here is CASSLGHYSDYGYTF. The DNA for the CDR3 is TGTGCCAGCAGCTTAGGTCATTACAGCGACTATGGCTACACCTTC.

This chain links TRBV18 with TRBJ2-1; no reliable D call. CDR1 and CDR2 (germline): KGHSH, LQKENI. Trimming removed 6 bases at V and 6 bases at J, with 12 bases between. The CDR3 has 13 amino acids. CDR3: CASSYEQSNEQFF. The CDR3, as DNA: TGTGCCAGCTCGTACGAACAGAGCAATGAGCAGTTCTTC.

The chain uses TRBV20-1 and TRBJ1-1; a possible D gene is TRBD1 (6 bases). Deletions cut 7 bases from V and 1 base from J, with 16 bases between. The germline V gene has CDR1 DFQATT and CDR2 SNEGSKA (reference sequence). There are 14 residues in the CDR3. CDR3 coding DNA: TGCAGTGTACCGACCTCAGGGGAGAACACTGAAGCTTTCTTT. Its protein is CSVPTSGENTEAFF.

This sequence joins TRBV2 and TRBJ1-5; D uncertain. Germline assignment: CDR1 SNHLY and CDR2 FYNNEI. The germline V and J ends were trimmed by 6 bases and 5 bases, with 20 bases remaining between them. The length of the CDR3 is 16 residues. CDR3 DNA: TGTGCCAGCAGAGACACCGGGAGCAAAGGGTATCAGCCCCAGCATTTT. This gives the protein CASRDTGSKGYQPQHF.

CDR3 DNA: TGTGCCAGCAGCCCCGTATACCTAAAAGAGACCCAGTACTTC. This sequence encodes CASSPVYLKETQYF. The chain carries TRBV7-9 and TRBJ2-5; no reliable D call. V was cut by 5 bases and J by 3 bases, with 13 bases left in between. Looked up from germline, CDR1 is SEHNR and CDR2 is FQNEAQ (reference sequence). CDR3 length equals 14 residues.

This chain connects TRBV25-1 to TRBJ1-4, with no clear D. The V gene lost 4 bases and the J gene lost 7 bases, with 10 bases spanning the gap. The germline gives CDR1 MGHDK, CDR2 SYGVNS. The CDR3 contains 13 residues. This CDR3 is CASSGLDIEKLFF. The CDR3 DNA reads TGTGCCAGCAGTGGCCTCGATATTGAAAAACTGTTTTTT.

The rearrangement links TRBV7-9 to TRBJ1-1; possible D gene TRBD1, 6 bases. This CDR3 spans 10 amino acids. With 3 bases removed from V and 13 bases from J, the gap between germline ends came to 9 bases. Germline V lookup: CDR1 SEHNR, CDR2 FQNEAQ (reference sequence). The CDR3 region is CASSLGGLFF. The CDR3 nucleotides are TGTGCCAGCAGCTTGGGGGGGCTTTTCTTT.

This chain connects TRBV20-1 to TRBJ1-1; possibly TRBD1 for D (5 bases). The CDR3 length is 12 residues. V was pared by 5 bases and J by 4 bases, with 11 bases between. Germline-derived CDR1 and CDR2 are DFQATT and SNEGSKA (reference sequence). CDR3: CSASWGGTEAFF. In DNA form, the CDR3 reads TGCAGTGCTTCCTGGGGCGGCACTGAAGCTTTCTTT.

This clonotype has a single count. The V call is TRBV23-1, the J call TRBJ2-1; TRBD2 agrees at 8 bases. TRBV23-1 is placed among ORFs of uncertain function. CDR3 length: 17 amino acids. V was pared by 3 bases and J by 0 bases, with 7 bases of the junction left unmatched. The CDR3 here is CASSHRTSPCSYNEQFF. The DNA for the CDR3 is TGCGCCAGCAGTCACAGGACTAGCCCTTGCTCCTACAATGAGCAGTTCTTC.

J is TRBJ2-1 and V is TRBV29-1, with a tentative D call TRBD2 (6 bases). Trimming removed 4 bases from V and 1 base from J, with 14 bases in between. The CDR3 has 15 amino acids. CDR1 is SQVTM, CDR2 ANQGSEA, per germline. DNA for the CDR3: TGCAGCGTTGGAACAGCGGGCGAGTCCTACAATGAGCAGTTCTTC. This translates into CSVGTAGESYNEQFF.

The chain uses TRBV11-1 and TRBJ1-1, with TRBD1 identical over 9 bases. The V gene end was trimmed by 5 bases and the J gene end by 3 bases; junction bases not matched to a gene: 4. This CDR3 contains 14 residues. Germline loops: CDR1 SGHAT, CDR2 FQDESV (reference sequence). This chain's CDR3 is CASSPGQGYTEAFF. In DNA, the CDR3 is TGTGCCAGCAGCCCTGGACAGGGGTACACTGAAGCTTTCTTT.

This chain links TRBV11-2 with TRBJ2-1; TRBD2 agrees at 11 bases. This CDR3 is 16 amino acids long. The V gene end was trimmed by 5 bases and the J gene end by 10 bases; junction bases not matched to a gene: 13. Germline CDR1 SGHAT, CDR2 FQNNGV. This chain's CDR3 is CASSLVAGGPIREQFF. CDR3 nucleotides: TGTGCCAGCAGCCTCGTAGCGGGGGGGCCGATACGGGAGCAGTTCTTC.

The chain is built from TRBV20-1 and TRBJ1-5, with 11 bases aligning to TRBD1. This CDR3 is built from 14 residues. V was clipped by 3 bases and J by 7 bases; unmatched bases: 5. Germline values: CDR1 DFQATT, CDR2 SNEGSKA (reference sequence). CDR3 nucleotide sequence: TGCAGTGCTAGTGGACAGGGGGCGCGCCAGCCCCAGCATTTT. Translation gives CSASGQGARQPQHF.

V is TRBV20-1 and J is TRBJ1-2; D remains ambiguous. This CDR3 is 12 amino acids long. In germline, CDR1 is DFQATT, CDR2 SNEGSKA (reference sequence). Trimming took off 3 bases at V and 3 bases at J, with 8 bases between the two ends. CDR3 DNA: TGCAGTGCTAGGGAAAGCCACTATGGCTACACCTTC. It specifies CSARESHYGYTF.

The chain employs TRBV9 and TRBJ2-1; unclear D gene. Per the germline V gene, CDR1 is SGDLS and CDR2 is YYNGEE. V was pared by 2 bases and J by 5 bases, with 8 bases between. CDR3 size: 13 residues. This CDR3 is CASSVSLHNEQFF. The CDR3 region has the DNA TGTGCCAGCAGCGTTTCCCTACACAATGAGCAGTTCTTC.

The CDR3 coding sequence is TGTGCCAGCAGGCCCCGGGAGAACTATGGCTACACCTTC. It translates to CASRPRENYGYTF. The rearrangement links TRBV28 to TRBJ1-2, with no clear D. Per the germline V gene, CDR1 is MDHEN and CDR2 is SYDVKM. Trimming removed 6 bases from V and 2 bases from J, with 10 bases in between. The CDR3 is 13 residues long.

The V and J genes are TRBV7-6 and TRBJ2-7; D not certain. V lost 1 base, J lost 0 bases, and 10 bases lay in between. The germline CDR1 and CDR2 sequences are SGHVS and FNYEAQ. The CDR3 covers 15 residues. The CDR3 loop is CASSLEAGPSYEQYF. The CDR3 DNA reads TGTGCCAGCAGCTTAGAGGCCGGTCCCTCCTACGAGCAGTACTTC.

The gene calls are TRBV7-9 and TRBJ2-5; perhaps TRBD2 as D (6 bases). Germline V gene lookup returns CDR1 SEHNR and CDR2 FQNEAQ (reference sequence). The CDR3 consists of 13 residues. Trimming left V 6 bases short and J 2 bases short, with 10 bases between. The CDR3 sequence: CASSWTTQETQYF. The CDR3, as DNA: TGTGCCAGCAGTTGGACTACGCAAGAGACCCAGTACTTC.

The rearrangement links TRBV3-1 to TRBJ1-1; D remains unclear. In germline, CDR1 is LGHDT, CDR2 YNNKEL (reference sequence). Trimming took 8 bases from V and 2 from J, leaving 9 bases between them. This CDR3 has 12 residues. The CDR3 sequence is CASGLSNTEAFF. CDR3 DNA: TGTGCCAGCGGGTTATCCAACACTGAAGCTTTCTTT. Filled out from reference TRBV3-1 and TRBJ1-1, the complete variable domain reads DTAVSQTPKYLVTQMGNDKSIKCEQNLGHDTMYWYKQDSKKFLKIMFSYNNKELIINETVPNRFSPKSPDKAHLNLHINSLELGDSAVYFCASGLSNTEAFFGQGTRLTVV.

The chain is built from TRBV4-3 and TRBJ2-3; D may be TRBD2 (6 bases). CDR1 is LGHNA and CDR2 is YSLEER in the germline V gene. The CDR3 covers 18 residues. V lost 4 bases to trimming and J lost 6 bases, with 26 bases between them. The CDR3 nucleotides are TGCGCCAGCAGCCCCCAAGGCCTCAACTGGAGGGCCGCGGATACGCAGTATTTT. Translating gives CASSPQGLNWRAADTQYF.

The V gene is TRBV28, the J gene TRBJ2-7, with a tentative D call TRBD2 (5 bases). The CDR3 consists of 11 residues. V lost 5 bases and J 3 bases, leaving 5 bases between the germline ends. Germline values: CDR1 MDHEN, CDR2 SYDVKM. CDR3 nucleotides: TGTGCCAGCAGTCGGGACTACGAGCAGTACTTC. This codes for CASSRDYEQYF.

The V call is TRBV6-6, the J call TRBJ1-5, with 7 bases identical to TRBD1. The CDR3 runs 15 residues. The V gene end was trimmed by 6 bases and the J gene end by 9 bases; junction bases not matched to a gene: 14. CDR1 is MNHNY, CDR2 SVGAGI, per germline (reference sequence). Written as DNA, the CDR3 is TGTGCCAGCAGCTCGGCCCGGGACAGAGATGCGCCCCAGCATTTT. This gives the protein CASSSARDRDAPQHF.

The chain is built from TRBV20-1 and TRBJ2-2; 9 nucleotides line up with TRBD2. The CDR3 spans 19 residues. Germline V gives CDR1 DFQATT, CDR2 SNEGSKA (reference sequence). The V segment lost 5 bases and the J segment 2 bases; nucleotides outside the gene matches: 18. The DNA of the CDR3 is TGCAGTGCTGAGCGGGAGGCGACTAGCTCTTGGTATAACACCGGGGAGCTGTTTTTT. Protein sequence: CSAEREATSSWYNTGELFF.

This clonotype was seen a handful of times. This chain uses TRBV29-1 with TRBJ1-5, with D possibly matching TRBD1 (6 bases). Per germline, CDR1 SQVTM and CDR2 ANQGSEA. Trimming removed 3 bases at V and 7 bases at J, with 19 bases between. This CDR3 is 15 amino acids long. The DNA of the CDR3 is TGCAGCGTTGATCTGTACAGGGCTTTAGACCAGCCCCAGCATTTT. This translates into CSVDLYRALDQPQHF.

The V gene is TRBV29-1, the J gene TRBJ1-1; TRBD1 matches 10 bases. This CDR3 is built from 14 residues. The germline V gene encodes CDR1 SQVTM and CDR2 ANQGSEA. V shed 5 bases, J shed 3 bases, and the junction held 6 bases outside the gene matches. The CDR3 protein is CSVRQGAPHTEAFF. CDR3 DNA sequence: TGCAGCGTTAGACAGGGGGCACCGCACACTGAAGCTTTCTTT.

In its sample, this clonotype was seen a few times. The V gene is TRBV27, the J gene TRBJ2-7, with a tentative D call TRBD2 (5 bases). V was clipped by 0 bases and J by 3 bases, with 9 bases between them. The CDR3 sequence is 14 residues long. Germline values: CDR1 MNHEY, CDR2 SMNVEV (reference sequence). This chain's CDR3 is CASSLSSGSYEQYF. The CDR3 DNA is TGTGCCAGCAGTTTATCGTCGGGGAGCTACGAGCAGTACTTC.